This TCR beta chain was sequenced in a study of blood T cells in healthy people across ages. Combining a sample-barcoded 5' primer with a J-beta primer mix, a second PCR ran for 7 to 11 cycles. Template switching added a 12-random-nucleotide identifier to every cDNA molecule. No fewer than 3 million CDR3-containing paired-end reads came from each sample. TCRdb passed the 5' RACE reads through MiXCR, listing each CDR3 protein once. The sample has under 750,000 distinct CDR3 sequences; less than 60% are singletons. This clonotype was counted ten times or more. The antigen is not known. A read error may produce the germline difference seen at one junction end. There are 14 residues in the CDR3. Germline V lookup: CDR1 SGHRS, CDR2 YFSETQ. General study results and limits: Compared with aged donors, long-lived donors showed fewer expanded clones, suggesting selection.

The gene calls are TRBV5-1 and TRBJ2-3; tentatively, D is TRBD2 (6 bases). The sequence was obtained from a man at least 80 years old in good health. The sample comprised blood. Here the CDR3 DNA reads TGTGCCAGCAGCCCCGGGACTAGCACAGATACGCAGTATTTT. As protein: CASSPGTSTDTQYF. Filled out from reference TRBV5-1 and TRBJ2-3, the complete variable domain reads KAGVTQTPRYLIKTRGQQVTLSCSPISGHRSVSWYQQTPGQGLQFLFEYFSETQRNKGNFPGRFSGRQFSNSRSEMNVSTLELGDSALYLCASSPGTSTDTQYFGPGTRLTVL.